Below are 10 T cell receptor beta chains sequenced from a single sample in a study of T cells in narcolepsy (dated by TCRdb to the late 2010s). The library was built by means of the immunoSEQ multiplex PCR assay. TCRdb carries this immuneACCESS record with in-frame sequences only. Its versions omit some clonotypes, under half of them owing to an unresolved V gene in the studies checked, with the rest unexplained. The sample profile shows about 34,000 clones; around 83% of them were found once. Roughly 2.5% of the sample rests with the top ten. Sequencing used CD45RA- memory CD4+ T cells from PBMCs. Reading the label with the study, this specimen's cell subset or site is: memory T cells sorted ex vivo from peripheral blood. These receptors originate from a human donor with narcolepsy.

The genes are TRBV10-3 and TRBJ2-3; unclear D gene. There are 12 residues in the CDR3. Germline-derived CDR1 and CDR2 are ENHRY and SYGVKD. Trimming removed 3 bases at V and 3 bases at J, with 4 bases between. The CDR3 sequence: CAISDETDTQYF. Here the CDR3 DNA reads TGTGCCATCAGTGACGAAACAGATACGCAGTATTTT.

The genes are TRBV7-2 and TRBJ2-1; D possibly uses TRBD1 or TRBD2 (5 bases each). V dropped 4 bases and J dropped 5 bases, with 12 bases sitting between them. CDR1 and CDR2 from the germline V gene are SGHTA and FQGNSA. The CDR3 is 14 amino acids. The CDR3 nucleotides are TGTGCCAGCAGCTCCACCGGGACCCACAATGAGCAGTTCTTC. It yields the protein CASSSTGTHNEQFF.

The V gene is TRBV7-9, the J gene TRBJ2-7, with 8 bases matching TRBD1. Per the germline V gene, CDR1 is SEHNR and CDR2 is FQNEAQ (reference sequence). This CDR3 has 16 amino acids. Germline trimming cut 0 bases from V and 1 base from J; bases unmatched to any gene: 5. The CDR3 loop reads CASSLADRVTSYEQYF. The CDR3 coding sequence is TGTGCCAGCAGCTTAGCGGACAGGGTAACGTCCTACGAGCAGTACTTC.

The V and J genes are TRBV30 and TRBJ2-2; possibly TRBD1 for D (5 bases). V gave up 3 bases and J gave up 0 bases, with 11 bases separating them. Germline V gives CDR1 GTSNPN, CDR2 SVGIG (reference sequence). This CDR3 has 15 residues. Here the CDR3 DNA reads TGTGCCTGGAGGCCATCAGGGCCGAACACCGGGGAGCTGTTTTTT. Amino acids: CAWRPSGPNTGELFF.

V is TRBV29-1 and J is TRBJ1-1; D might be TRBD1 (5 bases). The V end was cut by 6 bases, the J end by 1 base, with 9 bases between. Germline loops: CDR1 SQVTM, CDR2 ANQGSEA. The CDR3 has 12 amino acids. CDR3 nucleotide sequence: TGCAGCGTAGGGGTGGCGAACACTGAAGCTTTCTTT. Translating it yields CSVGVANTEAFF.

The chain joins TRBV10-3 to TRBJ2-7, with 8 nucleotides matching TRBD2. CDR1 and CDR2 from the germline V gene are ENHRY and SYGVKD. This CDR3 comprises 15 residues. The ends lost 5 bases at V and 4 bases at J; junction bases unmatched: 10. The CDR3 sequence: CAISLSGGTLYEQYF. Here the CDR3 DNA reads TGTGCCATCAGTCTCTCGGGAGGGACCCTTTACGAGCAGTACTTC.

The V call is TRBV10-3, the J call TRBJ2-7; D unclear. Germline values: CDR1 ENHRY, CDR2 SYGVKD. The V end lost 0 bases, the J end lost 0 bases, and 9 bases lay between the germline ends. The CDR3 is 15 residues long. In DNA, the CDR3 is TGTGCCATCAGTGAGTCAGTTGCCAGCTCCTACGAGCAGTACTTC. This gives the protein CAISESVASSYEQYF.

The chain couples TRBV7-2 to TRBJ1-2; 10 bases match TRBD1. The V gene's germline CDR1 is SGHTA and CDR2 FQGNSA. The CDR3 has 16 residues. After removal of 7 bases from V and 8 bases from J, the junction contained 16 bases not matched to a gene. DNA for the CDR3: TGTGCCAGCACGCTTGGGATCGGACAGGGGGATCGGGGCTACACCTTC. Translation: CASTLGIGQGDRGYTF.

This CDR3 reads CASSPLASRDEQYF. The CDR3 bases are TGTGCCAGCAGCCCCCTGGCTAGTCGAGACGAGCAGTACTTC. The genes are TRBV11-2 and TRBJ2-7; D is undetermined. V lost 5 bases and J 5 bases, leaving 16 bases between the germline ends. The CDR3 has 14 residues. Per germline, CDR1 SGHAT and CDR2 FQNNGV.

This clone has only one observation. V gene TRBV5-1 combines with J gene TRBJ2-1; TRBD2 is a possible D gene (5 bases). The CDR3 has 15 amino acids. The V gene's germline CDR1 is SGHRS and CDR2 YFSETQ. V shed 0 bases and J shed 8 bases, with 15 bases lying between them. DNA of the CDR3: TGCGCCAGCAGCTTGGCAGTCCGGGGAAGGGATGAGCAGTTCTTC. Protein product: CASSLAVRGRDEQFF.